These T cell receptor beta chains were read from a single sample in a study of radiotherapy plus CTLA-4 blockade in lung cancer. The protocol was immunoSEQ multiplex PCR, while the TCRdb copy is restricted to in-frame clones and leaves out a portion. The repertoire holds 25,000 to 40,000 clones, with 60% to 80% as singletons. The sample consisted of peripheral blood, taken from a patient treated with radiotherapy plus ipilimumab. All receptors come from a human donor with non-small cell lung cancer whose response to radiotherapy plus ipilimumab could not be evaluated. Both conserved end residues are trimmed from each CDR3. The order of the fields is V gene, J gene, CDR3 protein.

v_gene: TRBV5-5; j_gene: TRBJ2-7; CDR3aa: ASSLRPSDRGFFFEQY
v_gene: TRBV10-1; j_gene: TRBJ1-2; CDR3aa: ASSDSRLYGYT
v_gene: TRBV6-5; j_gene: TRBJ2-1; CDR3aa: ASSSPSGRTNNEQF
v_gene: TRBV4-1; j_gene: TRBJ2-7; CDR3aa: ASSRIPGQGYEQY
v_gene: TRBV6-6; j_gene: TRBJ2-7; CDR3aa: ASRSPGFSYEQY
v_gene: TRBV18; j_gene: TRBJ2-1; CDR3aa: ASSPSSYNEQF
v_gene: TRBV28; j_gene: TRBJ1-6; CDR3aa: ASSYFQGATSPLH
v_gene: TRBV30; j_gene: TRBJ2-7; CDR3aa: AWRTLQGRGSYEQY
v_gene: TRBV9; j_gene: TRBJ2-2; CDR3aa: ASSAGTVNTGELF
v_gene: TRBV6-1; j_gene: TRBJ2-1; CDR3aa: ASTRNSYNEQF
v_gene: TRBV6-1; j_gene: -; CDR3aa: ASSVGLCAGVAYEQY
v_gene: TRBV27; j_gene: TRBJ2-7; CDR3aa: ASSFHGTAYEQY
v_gene: TRBV18; j_gene: TRBJ1-3; CDR3aa: ASSPQEGSGNTIY
v_gene: TRBV6-5; j_gene: TRBJ2-7; CDR3aa: ASSFGTALYEQY
v_gene: TRBV7-3; j_gene: TRBJ2-7; CDR3aa: ASSLRGGAYEQY
v_gene: TRBV11-2; j_gene: -; CDR3aa: ASRESSGGYEQY
v_gene: TRBV29-1; j_gene: TRBJ1-6; CDR3aa: SVRQGLTNNSPLH
v_gene: TRBV19; j_gene: TRBJ1-2; CDR3aa: ASRQGYGYT
v_gene: TRBV6-5; j_gene: TRBJ2-3; CDR3aa: ASSPVQRERQY
v_gene: TRBV6-5; j_gene: TRBJ2-7; CDR3aa: ASSFAAKYEQY
v_gene: TRBV5-4; j_gene: TRBJ1-2; CDR3aa: ASSTDRGRWGYT
v_gene: TRBV28; j_gene: TRBJ2-1; CDR3aa: ASSSRAGRNEQF
v_gene: TRBV28; j_gene: TRBJ1-1; CDR3aa: ASSFFRANTEAF
v_gene: TRBV6-1; j_gene: TRBJ2-7; CDR3aa: ASIPTRDRGYEQY
v_gene: TRBV15; j_gene: TRBJ2-2; CDR3aa: ATSRGDSTGTGELF
v_gene: TRBV27; j_gene: TRBJ1-4; CDR3aa: ASSLKAGGYEKLF
v_gene: TRBV7-2; j_gene: TRBJ1-3; CDR3aa: ASSSGVGNTIY
v_gene: TRBV19; j_gene: TRBJ2-4; CDR3aa: ASSSWLAHLEDIQY
v_gene: TRBV2; j_gene: TRBJ2-3; CDR3aa: ATQTSRDTDTQY
v_gene: TRBV9; j_gene: TRBJ2-6; CDR3aa: ASTSRGTGANVLT
v_gene: TRBV2; j_gene: TRBJ1-2; CDR3aa: ASSGPGGQNYGYT
v_gene: TRBV5-6; j_gene: TRBJ1-5; CDR3aa: ASSLTGWNQPQH
v_gene: TRBV7-3; j_gene: TRBJ2-1; CDR3aa: ASSLGAGDGINEQF
v_gene: TRBV18; j_gene: TRBJ2-7; CDR3aa: ASSPQSPGHQFYEQY
v_gene: TRBV9; j_gene: TRBJ1-6; CDR3aa: ASSGGTYNSPLH
v_gene: TRBV18; j_gene: TRBJ2-7; CDR3aa: ASSPKGMGGLSYEQY
v_gene: TRBV5-1; j_gene: TRBJ2-3; CDR3aa: ASSLGQGSGDTQY
v_gene: TRBV4-1; j_gene: TRBJ2-1; CDR3aa: ASSQGPGDRSNEQF
v_gene: TRBV10-3; j_gene: TRBJ1-1; CDR3aa: AISESQGTGNTEAF
v_gene: TRBV5-4; j_gene: TRBJ1-2; CDR3aa: ASSLANREVSYGYT
v_gene: TRBV28; j_gene: TRBJ2-7; CDR3aa: ASSYLDRVAEQY
v_gene: TRBV10-2; j_gene: TRBJ2-7; CDR3aa: ASSEFTGGRYEQY
v_gene: TRBV2; j_gene: TRBJ2-6; CDR3aa: ASRVSGSGANVLT
v_gene: TRBV5-5; j_gene: TRBJ2-7; CDR3aa: ASSLVGGDSYEQY
v_gene: TRBV5-1; j_gene: TRBJ2-1; CDR3aa: ASSLEPPNNEQF
v_gene: TRBV5-1; j_gene: TRBJ2-2; CDR3aa: ASSLFANTGELF
v_gene: TRBV27; j_gene: TRBJ1-2; CDR3aa: ASSIRSGGGANYGYT
v_gene: TRBV14; j_gene: TRBJ1-3; CDR3aa: ASSQFSGINSGNTIY
v_gene: TRBV11-2; j_gene: TRBJ1-1; CDR3aa: ASTSGREAF
v_gene: TRBV2; j_gene: TRBJ2-1; CDR3aa: ASSEVAGAWDEQF
v_gene: TRBV2; j_gene: TRBJ2-1; CDR3aa: ASSVQRTSGYNEQF
v_gene: TRBV7-2; j_gene: TRBJ2-7; CDR3aa: ASSLGVFGSYEQY
v_gene: TRBV7-2; j_gene: TRBJ1-5; CDR3aa: ASSLGYGEFNQPQH
v_gene: TRBV6-1; j_gene: TRBJ2-7; CDR3aa: ASSPHGKSYEQY
v_gene: TRBV6-6; j_gene: TRBJ2-7; CDR3aa: ASSNQLDRNPYEQY
v_gene: TRBV5-4; j_gene: TRBJ2-4; CDR3aa: ASSPGLAGTKNIQY
v_gene: TRBV18; j_gene: TRBJ2-7; CDR3aa: ASSSGQGYEQY
v_gene: TRBV9; j_gene: TRBJ1-6; CDR3aa: ASSVRPEGNSPLH
v_gene: TRBV6-5; j_gene: TRBJ1-4; CDR3aa: ASSYGGGKEKLF